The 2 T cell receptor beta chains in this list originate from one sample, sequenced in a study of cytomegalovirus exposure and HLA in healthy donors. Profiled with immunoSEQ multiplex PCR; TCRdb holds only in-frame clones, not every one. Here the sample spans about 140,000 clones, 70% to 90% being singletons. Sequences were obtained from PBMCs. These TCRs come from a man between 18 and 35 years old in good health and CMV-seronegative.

The CDR3 DNA is TGCGCCAGCAGCCCATCCCAAGGACTAGCTCCTAACTCTGGGGCCAACGTCCTGACTTTC. Protein product: CASSPSQGLAPNSGANVLTF. The chain couples TRBV4-1 to TRBJ2-6, with 8 bases identical to TRBD2. The CDR3 covers 20 residues. CDR1 and CDR2 from the germline V gene are MGHRA and YSYEKL. The V segment lost 4 bases and the J segment 0 bases; nucleotides outside the gene matches: 14.

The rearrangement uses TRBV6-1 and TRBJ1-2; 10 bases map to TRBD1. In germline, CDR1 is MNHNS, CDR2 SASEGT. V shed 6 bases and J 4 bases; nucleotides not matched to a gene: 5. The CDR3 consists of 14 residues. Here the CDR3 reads CASRGTGVTYGYTF. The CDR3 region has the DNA TGTGCCAGCAGGGGGACAGGGGTAACCTATGGCTACACCTTC.